A single sample gave rise to the 10 T cell receptor beta chains below, sequenced in a study of T cell responses to AZD1222 COVID-19 vaccine. Method: immunoSEQ multiplex PCR; TCRdb's copy keeps in-frame clones and lacks some. The sample has approximately 130,000 clones, approximately 83% seen once. Source: peripheral blood, taken on day 0 of AZD1222 vaccination. Receptor source: an adult in good health.

The rearrangement joins TRBV4-3 to TRBJ1-5; D is uncertain. CDR3 size: 14 residues. Germline lookup yields CDR1 LGHNA and CDR2 YSLEER. V was clipped by 3 bases and J by 0 bases, with 6 bases between them. The CDR3 DNA follows: TGCGCCAGCAGCCATCATAGTAGCAATCAGCCCCAGCATTTT. It codes for CASSHHSSNQPQHF.

The V and J genes are TRBV7-2 and TRBJ2-7; D is undetermined. V lost 4 bases to trimming and J lost 2 bases, with 15 bases between them. Looked up from germline, CDR1 is SGHTA and CDR2 is FQGNSA. The CDR3 is 15 residues long. CDR3 DNA: TGTGCCAGCAGCTCGGATACTTACGACACCTACGAGCAGTACTTC. Its translation: CASSSDTYDTYEQYF.

The V call is TRBV7-9, the J call TRBJ1-2; TRBD1 agrees at 7 bases. With 11 bases clipped from V and 3 bases from J, the junction kept 12 bases outside the gene matches. CDR3 length: 14 amino acids. Germline V gives CDR1 SEHNR, CDR2 FQNEAQ (reference sequence). For the CDR3, the DNA is TGTGCCTCCGCAACGTCCGGGACAGACTATGGCTACACCTTC. Protein: CASATSGTDYGYTF.

The chain employs TRBV11-1 and TRBJ2-7; TRBD2 aligns across 10 bases. The CDR3 runs to 16 residues. J gave up 3 bases and V 1 base, and 6 bases lay outside the gene matches. Germline values: CDR1 SGHAT, CDR2 FQDESV (reference sequence). The CDR3 DNA follows: TGTGCCAGCAGCTTAGTCCTAGCGGGGGCCTTCTACGAGCAGTACTTC. Residues: CASSLVLAGAFYEQYF.

J is TRBJ1-2 and V is TRBV28; the match to TRBD1 covers 11 bases. Germline CDR1 reads MDHEN; CDR2 reads SYDVKM. The CDR3 is 14 residues long. V shed 7 bases, J shed 2 bases, and the junction held 3 bases outside the gene matches. CDR3 nucleotides: TGTGCCAGCATGGGGACAGGGGGAAACTATGGCTACACCTTC. Protein: CASMGTGGNYGYTF.

The chain couples TRBV27 to TRBJ2-2; TRBD2 aligns across 7 bases. The CDR3 loop spans 15 amino acids. V was clipped by 6 bases and J by 4 bases; unmatched bases: 8. CDR1 is MNHEY and CDR2 is SMNVEV in the germline V gene (reference sequence). The CDR3 here is CASSPGTIRTGELFF. DNA of the CDR3: TGTGCCAGCAGCCCAGGGACTATTCGCACCGGGGAGCTGTTTTTT.

The chain couples TRBV29-1 to TRBJ1-4, with 9 bases that match TRBD1. V shed 4 bases and J 3 bases; nucleotides not matched to a gene: 3. The length of the CDR3 is 14 residues. The germline V gene has CDR1 SQVTM and CDR2 ANQGSEA. CDR3 in DNA: TGCAGCGTTGCGGACAGGGGACCTAATGAAAAACTGTTTTTT. Amino acid sequence: CSVADRGPNEKLFF.

The chain joins TRBV19 to TRBJ1-2, with D unclear. V gave up 6 bases and J gave up 4 bases, with 12 bases separating them. CDR3 length: 13 residues. The germline V gene has CDR1 LNHDA and CDR2 SQIVND (reference sequence). The CDR3 coding sequence is TGTGCCAGTAGATACAAAATGGGCTATGGCTACACCTTC. Its protein is CASRYKMGYGYTF. Supplemented by reference TRBV19 and TRBJ1-2, the full variable domain reads DGGITQSPKYLFRKEGQNVTLSCEQNLNHDAMYWYRQDPGQGLRLIYYSQIVNDFQKGDIAEGYSVSREKKESFPLTVTSAQKNPTAFYLCASRYKMGYGYTFGSGTRLTVV.

This chain links TRBV6-5 with TRBJ1-5; 9 bases fit TRBD1. The V gene end was trimmed by 6 bases and the J gene end by 9 bases; junction bases not matched to a gene: 12. The CDR3 runs 15 residues. Germline CDR1 is MNHEY and CDR2 is SVGAGI. CDR3 region: CASRVPGQGNAPQHF. The CDR3 DNA follows: TGTGCCAGCAGGGTACCGGGACAGGGAAACGCGCCCCAGCATTTT.

The V and J genes are TRBV25-1 and TRBJ2-7; 7 nucleotides align to TRBD2. The V and J ends lost 6 bases and 7 bases, in that order; junction bases with no gene match: 0. The CDR3 runs to 10 residues. CDR1 is MGHDK, CDR2 SYGVNS, per germline. The DNA of the CDR3 is TGTGCCAGCAGGGGAGGGGAGCAGTACTTC. Translation: CASRGGEQYF.